The 24 T cell receptor beta chains given below trace back to one sample, sequenced in a study of blood T cell repertoires in COVID-19. Generated by immunoSEQ multiplex PCR, the TCRdb table keeps only in-frame clones and is missing some. This sample has 80,000 to 95,000 clones; roughly 79% occur once, and the top ten carry around 5.2%. The sequenced sample was peripheral blood. The source of these receptors is a man older than 75 with COVID-19, enrolled during active disease.

This clone was seen more than once but under ten times. The V call is TRBV28, the J call TRBJ1-6, with a tentative D call TRBD1 (5 bases). The CDR3 is 15 amino acids. V was shortened by 6 bases and J by 7 bases, with 16 bases between the two germline ends. Germline V gene lookup returns CDR1 MDHEN and CDR2 SYDVKM. DNA of the CDR3: TGTGCCAGCAGCTGGGGGGGTTCGGGGAATTCACCCCTCCACTTT. Amino acid sequence: CASSWGGSGNSPLHF.

The chain carries TRBV5-1 and TRBJ1-4, with D possibly matching TRBD1 (6 bases). Trimming left V 4 bases short and J 4 bases short, with 11 bases between. The CDR3 contains 14 residues. The germline V gene has CDR1 SGHRS and CDR2 YFSETQ. CDR3 amino acids: CASSPPDSNEKLFF. In nucleotides, the CDR3 is TGCGCCAGCAGCCCCCCGGACAGTAATGAAAAACTGTTTTTT. Together with reference TRBV5-1 and TRBJ1-4, the CDR3 gives the full variable domain: KAGVTQTPRYLIKTRGQQVTLSCSPISGHRSVSWYQQTPGQGLQFLFEYFSETQRNKGNFPGRFSGRQFSNSRSEMNVSTLELGDSALYLCASSPPDSNEKLFFGSGTQLSVL.

This rearrangement joins TRBV5-1 to TRBJ2-7, with 7 bases aligning to TRBD1. The germline V gene has CDR1 SGHRS and CDR2 YFSETQ. J gave up 3 bases and V 0 bases, and 6 bases lay outside the gene matches. The CDR3 covers 15 residues. CDR3 nucleotides: TGCGCCAGCAGCTTGGACCCGGGACAGCTCTACGAGCAGTACTTC. Translated: CASSLDPGQLYEQYF.

This chain uses TRBV28 with TRBJ1-2; 7 positions agree with TRBD1. This CDR3 contains 15 residues. The V and J ends lost 7 bases and 8 bases, in that order; junction bases with no gene match: 16. Germline values: CDR1 MDHEN, CDR2 SYDVKM. The CDR3 region is CASKLGTGETEGYTF. The CDR3, as DNA: TGTGCCAGCAAACTAGGAACAGGGGAGACAGAAGGCTACACCTTC.

The V and J genes are TRBV28 and TRBJ2-4; 14 positions agree with TRBD2. With 5 bases clipped from V and 1 base from J, the junction kept 19 bases outside the gene matches. This CDR3 has 22 amino acids. Germline lookup yields CDR1 MDHEN and CDR2 SYDVKM. Here the CDR3 DNA reads TGTGCCAGCAGTCCGATACGTACCGGGACTAGCGGGAGTGGGTGGGCCAAAAACATTCAGTACTTC. This codes for CASSPIRTGTSGSGWAKNIQYF.

The V gene is TRBV5-8, the J gene TRBJ1-6; 8 bases are a match to TRBD1. The CDR3 runs 15 residues. V shed 4 bases, J shed 3 bases, and the junction held 3 bases outside the gene matches. CDR1 and CDR2 (germline): SGHTS, YDEGEE. DNA for the CDR3: TGTGCCAGCAGCCACGGACAGGGCTATAATTCACCCCTCCACTTT. Translated, it gives CASSHGQGYNSPLHF.

The chain links TRBV29-1 to TRBJ1-3; D call uncertain. The germline CDR1 and CDR2 sequences are SQVTM and ANQGSEA. This CDR3 spans 13 amino acids. V gave up 7 bases and J gave up 0 bases, with 10 bases separating them. The CDR3 coding sequence is TGCAGCGGCCGGGAGAACTCTGGAAACACCATATATTTT. Encoded protein: CSGRENSGNTIYF.

The chain joins TRBV4-1 to TRBJ1-2; D is possibly TRBD1 (6 bases). Germline loops: CDR1 MGHRA, CDR2 YSYEKL. The V and J ends lost 1 base and 2 bases respectively, with 11 bases between them. The CDR3 runs 15 residues. The CDR3 DNA reads TGCGCCAGCAGCCAAGTGGGGGGGCAGAACTATGGCTACACCTTC. It yields the protein CASSQVGGQNYGYTF.

This chain links TRBV11-2 with TRBJ2-5; D remains ambiguous. V was pared by 5 bases and J by 6 bases, with 16 bases between. In germline, CDR1 is SGHAT, CDR2 FQNNGV. The CDR3 loop spans 14 amino acids. For the CDR3, the DNA is TGTGCCAGCAGCCAGGTAGTGGATGGAAAGACCCAGTACTTC. It encodes CASSQVVDGKTQYF.

The chain employs TRBV27 and TRBJ2-2; TRBD2 matches 9 bases. Germline CDR1 is MNHEY and CDR2 is SMNVEV (reference sequence). Trimming removed 3 bases from V and 7 bases from J; junction bases left unmatched: 9. The CDR3 is 16 residues long. The CDR3 DNA sequence: TGTGCCAGCAGTTTCCTTTATAGCGGGAGTATCGGGGAGCTGTTTTTT. Translating gives CASSFLYSGSIGELFF.

V gene TRBV7-3 combines with J gene TRBJ2-7; 10 bases are a match to TRBD2. The germline V gene has CDR1 SGHTA and CDR2 FQGTGA. After removal of 5 bases from V and 4 bases from J, the junction contained 14 bases not matched to a gene. This CDR3 is built from 17 residues. This chain's CDR3 is CASSLPKRGGRGYEQYF. For the CDR3, the DNA is TGTGCCAGCAGCCTACCCAAGCGGGGGGGCAGGGGTTACGAGCAGTACTTC.

This clone was seen only once. CDR3 residues: CASSLGSGDTGELFF. CDR3 in DNA: TGTGCCAGCAGCTTGGGTTCCGGGGACACCGGGGAGCTGTTTTTT. V and J are TRBV7-9 and TRBJ2-2; possibly TRBD2 for D (5 bases). V shed 3 bases and J shed 3 bases, with 11 bases lying between them. Germline CDR1 is SEHNR and CDR2 is FQNEAQ (reference sequence). The CDR3 loop spans 15 amino acids.

The rearrangement joins TRBV19 to TRBJ2-7, with 8 bases identical to TRBD1. CDR3 size: 17 residues. Germline trimming cut 2 bases from V and 5 bases from J; bases unmatched to any gene: 14. Germline loops: CDR1 LNHDA, CDR2 SQIVND (reference sequence). CDR3 protein: CASSILLGGQGYNEQYF. The CDR3 DNA follows: TGTGCCAGTAGTATACTGTTAGGTGGACAGGGTTACAACGAGCAGTACTTC.

The V call is TRBV7-8, the J call TRBJ1-1, with D possibly being TRBD1 (5 bases). The CDR3 contains 13 residues. In germline, CDR1 is SGHVS, CDR2 FQNEAQ. V dropped 2 bases and J dropped 1 base, with 5 bases sitting between them. The DNA for the CDR3 is TGTGCCAGCAGCTTACAGGGGAACACTGAAGCTTTCTTT. Protein sequence: CASSLQGNTEAFF.

The gene calls are TRBV3-1 (or the pseudogene TRBV3-2) and TRBJ1-1; D not certain. Germline V gene data show CDR1 as LGHDT and CDR2 as YNNKEL (reference sequence). CDR3 length equals 13 residues. V lost 4 bases to trimming and J lost 7 bases, with 13 bases between them. The CDR3 DNA reads TGTGCCAGCAGCCGGACTAGTCTTAATGAAGCTTTCTTT. Amino acid sequence: CASSRTSLNEAFF.

The sample holds one count of this clone. V gene TRBV4-2 combines with J gene TRBJ1-6; TRBD1 is a possible D gene (5 bases). This CDR3 has 14 residues. Looked up from germline, CDR1 is LGHNA and CDR2 is YNFKEQ. V was pared by 4 bases and J by 7 bases, with 11 bases between. In nucleotides, the CDR3 is TGTGCCAGCAGCCCGATAGGGGCAAATTCACCCCTCCACTTT. This gives the protein CASSPIGANSPLHF.

This chain connects TRBV5-6 to TRBJ1-6; TRBD1 matches 8 bases. V was clipped by 0 bases and J by 7 bases; unmatched bases: 12. This CDR3 has 18 amino acids. Germline assignment: CDR1 SGHDT and CDR2 YYEEEE. CDR3 region: CASSLGGVWRTGNSPLHF. The CDR3 nucleotides read TGTGCCAGCAGCTTGGGTGGGGTCTGGAGGACAGGGAATTCACCCCTCCACTTT.

This rearrangement joins TRBV5-8 to TRBJ1-4; TRBD1 matches 8 bases. Trimming removed 8 bases from V and 7 bases from J; junction bases left unmatched: 10. The CDR3 totals 14 residues. Germline loops: CDR1 SGHTS, CDR2 YDEGEE. CDR3 sequence: CASSRTGRSEKLFF. The CDR3 nucleotides are TGTGCCAGTTCCCGGACAGGGAGGAGTGAAAAACTGTTTTTT.

The chain has TRBV28 and TRBJ1-2, with D maybe TRBD1 (5 bases). The CDR3 totals 13 residues. CDR1 and CDR2 from the germline V gene are MDHEN and SYDVKM. V lost 3 bases to trimming and J lost 6 bases, with 11 bases between them. CDR3 DNA: TGTGCCAGCAGTTTTGGCAGGGCGGATGGCTACACCTTC. Protein: CASSFGRADGYTF.

Only one count was recorded for this clone. In DNA form, the CDR3 reads TGTGCCAGCAGCTTAGAGGAGTACGAGCAGTACTTC. It codes for CASSLEEYEQYF. The chain combines TRBV7-9 with TRBJ2-7; D not certain. Germline loops: CDR1 SEHNR, CDR2 FQNEAQ (reference sequence). The ends were cut back, 1 base at V and 4 bases at J, with 5 bases in the middle. The CDR3 consists of 12 residues.

The chain recombines TRBV6-6 with TRBJ1-1; TRBD1 might be the D (5 bases). The V gene's germline CDR1 is MNHNY and CDR2 SVGAGI (reference sequence). The CDR3 sequence is 14 residues long. The V end lost 6 bases, the J end lost 3 bases, and 14 bases lay between the germline ends. The CDR3 is CASRAGKEYTEAFF. CDR3 in DNA: TGTGCCAGCAGGGCAGGGAAGGAGTACACTGAAGCTTTCTTT.

DNA of the CDR3: TGCGCCAGCAGTGAGCTCCAGGATTACGAGCAGTACTTC. Translated: CASSELQDYEQYF. This sequence joins TRBV10-2 and TRBJ2-7; D remains ambiguous. The CDR3 is 13 residues long. The germline V gene has CDR1 WSHSY and CDR2 SAAADI. The V and J ends lost 2 bases and 4 bases respectively, with 9 bases between them.

The chain carries TRBV5-4 and TRBJ2-3, with 9 positions matching TRBD1. Germline loops: CDR1 SGHNT, CDR2 YYREEE (reference sequence). The CDR3 is 14 residues long. V gave up 4 bases and J gave up 0 bases; unmatched junction bases: 0. CDR3 protein: CASSGTGSTDTQYF. The CDR3 coding sequence is TGTGCCAGCAGCGGGACAGGGAGCACAGATACGCAGTATTTT.

J is TRBJ2-4 and V is TRBV6-1; the D gene is possibly TRBD1 (5 bases). The CDR3 length is 16 residues. The V and J ends lost 4 bases and 0 bases respectively, with 13 bases between them. The germline V gene encodes CDR1 MNHNS and CDR2 SASEGT. The CDR3 reads CASSARDLLAKNIQYF. For the CDR3, the DNA is TGTGCCAGCAGTGCCAGGGATCTACTAGCCAAAAACATTCAGTACTTC.